Listed below are T cell receptor beta chains from one sample, sequenced in a study of blood T cell repertoires in COVID-19. Data came from immunoSEQ multiplex PCR; TCRdb stores just in-frame clones and leaves some out. The table has 300,000 to 450,000 clones, about 90% seen once. Material for sequencing was PBMCs or T cells enriched from blood (not recorded which). Receptors originate from a woman between 25 and 40 years old who had been exposed to COVID-19. Each CDR3 is given without its conserved first and last residue. Clone size is not always given. Where it is, it says once, few, many or a class for expanded clones.

TRBV7-6	14	NA	TRBJ2-5	ASSISSAGVGETQY
TRBV19	10	NA	TRBJ2-7	ASSNYFYEQY
TRBV11-2	11	NA	TRBJ1-2	ASSPELYYGYT
TRBV24-1	11	NA	TRBJ1-1	ATSAGGGTEAF
TRBV2	16	NA	TRBJ2-5	ASTQEAPDRFYQETQY
TRBV7-9	12	NA	TRBJ1-1	ASSPRVGNTEAF
TRBV30	9	NA	TRBJ2-7	AWSASGAQY
TRBV5-1	13	NA	TRBJ2-7	ASSTELQGWNEQY
TRBV4-2	10	NA	TRBJ1-2	ASRGSGYGYT
TRBV7-6	14	NA	TRBJ1-1	ASSLGLMGGVTEAF
TRBV3-1/TRBV3-2	13	once	TRBJ2-1	ASSQGSSAYNEQF
TRBV7-3	17	NA	TRBJ2-3	ASSLKSSSGRAETDTQY
TRBV6-6	12	NA	TRBJ1-4	ASSYSNENEKLF
TRBV15	14	few	TRBJ2-1	ATSGARQGGNNEQF
TRBV11-3	14	NA	TRBJ1-2	ASSLDRWGQAYGYT
TRBV4-2	11	NA	TRBJ2-7	ASSQEFKYEQY
TRBV6-2/TRBV6-3	12	NA	TRBJ2-7	AGSYNVGGGEQY
TRBV7-3	13	NA	TRBJ2-7	ASSLTGTRDHEQY
TRBV19	10	NA	TRBJ1-6	ASSMEGGSLH
TRBV12-5	12	NA	TRBJ2-5	ASGFSVTQETQY